The 32 T cell receptor beta chains given below trace back to one sample, sequenced in a study of blood T cell repertoires in COVID-19. Data came from immunoSEQ multiplex PCR; TCRdb stores just in-frame clones and leaves some out. The table shows more than 400,000 clones, with approximately 90% occurring only once. The specimen sequenced was PBMCs or T cells enriched from blood (not recorded which). These receptors originate from a woman between 18 and 30 years old who had recovered from COVID-19.

The chain couples TRBV28 to TRBJ2-4; 10 bases are a match to TRBD1. With V trimmed by 5 bases and J by 7 bases, 17 bases remained unmatched. This CDR3 contains 18 residues. Germline CDR1 and CDR2: MDHEN and SYDVKM. Here the CDR3 reads CASSPSGGQGLVGNIQYF. The CDR3 nucleotides are TGTGCCAGCAGTCCCTCGGGGGGACAGGGGCTTGTGGGGAACATTCAGTACTTC.

In nucleotides, the CDR3 is TGTGCCAGCAGCCCGGGACTGGAGAACACTGAAGCTTTCTTT. Translated: CASSPGLENTEAFF. The rearrangement joins TRBV5-4 to TRBJ1-1; D perhaps matches TRBD1 (5 bases). The germline V and J ends were trimmed by 4 bases and 1 base, with 11 bases remaining between them. Germline CDR1 SGHNT, CDR2 YYREEE (reference sequence). This CDR3 has 14 residues.

This chain links TRBV9 with TRBJ1-6; D gene ambiguous. The ends were cut back, 7 bases at V and 0 bases at J, with 8 bases in the middle. The germline gives CDR1 SGDLS, CDR2 YYNGEE. The CDR3 is 14 amino acids. CDR3 loop: CASALSSYNSPLHF. In DNA, the CDR3 is TGTGCCAGCGCACTAAGCTCCTATAATTCACCCCTCCACTTT.

This clone was counted between two and nine times. The chain recombines TRBV3-1 (or the pseudogene TRBV3-2) with TRBJ1-4, with D perhaps TRBD1 (6 bases). This CDR3 contains 17 residues. Germline V gene lookup returns CDR1 LGHDT and CDR2 YNNKEL (reference sequence). Trimming took off 3 bases at V and 10 bases at J, with 24 bases between the two ends. In nucleotides, the CDR3 is TGTGCCAGCAGCCATTCCCGGGACACTCCTACGGACGGAAAACTGTTTTTT. As protein: CASSHSRDTPTDGKLFF.

This chain uses TRBV5-4 with TRBJ2-3; 8 bases map to TRBD1. CDR1 SGHNT and CDR2 YYREEE come from the germline V gene (reference sequence). The CDR3 is 14 residues long. Losses at the gene ends were 5 bases for V and 1 base for J; bases not matched to a gene: 3. CDR3 amino acids: CASSLQGGTDTQYF. In nucleotides, the CDR3 is TGTGCCAGCAGTCTACAGGGGGGCACAGATACGCAGTATTTT.

The chain employs TRBV6-4 and TRBJ2-2; TRBD1 agrees at 7 bases. Germline CDR1 MRHNA, CDR2 SNTAGT. With 5 bases clipped from V and 3 bases from J, the junction kept 6 bases outside the gene matches. This CDR3 is built from 15 residues. The CDR3 region has the DNA TGTGCCAGCAGTTATGAGGGGGCCGACACCGGGGAGCTGTTTTTT. Translation: CASSYEGADTGELFF.

V and J are TRBV19 and TRBJ2-2, with a weak D call TRBD1 (6 bases). CDR1 is LNHDA, CDR2 SQIVND, per germline (reference sequence). The CDR3 totals 14 residues. Trimming left V 5 bases short and J 3 bases short, with 10 bases between. The CDR3: CASSAAGDTGELFF. The CDR3 nucleotides are TGTGCCAGTAGTGCAGCAGGGGACACCGGGGAGCTGTTTTTT.

The genes are TRBV11-2 and TRBJ2-1, with 8 bases that match TRBD1. Germline CDR1 reads SGHAT; CDR2 reads FQNNGV. This CDR3 has 13 residues. Trimming cost V 1 base and J 15 bases; bases outside gene matches: 8. The CDR3 DNA is TGTGCCAGCAGCTTAGGAAGGGCGCAGGGGGCGTTCTTC. Protein: CASSLGRAQGAFF.

The chain recombines TRBV5-8 with TRBJ2-6; 7 bases are shared with TRBD1. CDR3 length: 17 amino acids. Trimming removed 4 bases from V and 4 bases from J; junction bases left unmatched: 11. CDR1 is SGHTS and CDR2 is YDEGEE in the germline V gene. In DNA form, the CDR3 reads TGTGCCAGCAGCCCACCGACAGGGTCGGGGGGGGCCAACGTCCTGACTTTC. Its translation is CASSPPTGSGGANVLTF. The complete variable domain, with remaining parts taken from reference TRBV5-8 and TRBJ2-6, reads EAGVTQSPTHLIKTRGQQATLRCSPISGHTSVYWYQQALGLGLQFLLWYDEGEERNRGNFPPRFSGRQFPNYSSELNVNALELEDSALYLCASSPPTGSGGANVLTFGAGSRLTVL.

This chain links TRBV30 with TRBJ1-2; 10 bases fit TRBD1. The CDR3 covers 14 residues. V was pared by 4 bases and J by 6 bases, with 8 bases of the junction left unmatched. Germline V CDR1 and CDR2: GTSNPN, SVGIG (reference sequence). The CDR3 nucleotides are TGTGCCTGGATGTTGGGACAGGGGAGTCATGGCTACACCTTC. It specifies CAWMLGQGSHGYTF.

The rearrangement uses TRBV6-5 and TRBJ2-7; tentatively, D is TRBD1 (6 bases). V was clipped by 6 bases and J by 5 bases, with 20 bases between them. The germline V gene encodes CDR1 MNHEY and CDR2 SVGAGI. This CDR3 contains 15 residues. The CDR3 region is CASSLLNREVNEQYF. The CDR3 DNA follows: TGTGCCAGCAGCCTATTAAACAGGGAAGTCAACGAGCAGTACTTC.

This sequence joins TRBV3-1 (or the pseudogene TRBV3-2) and TRBJ1-1, with D unresolved. Germline loops: CDR1 LGHDT, CDR2 YNNKEL (reference sequence). The CDR3 is 15 amino acids. Trimming took 2 bases from V and 4 from J, leaving 14 bases between them. CDR3 DNA sequence: TGTGCCAGCAGCCAACCGAATTACCGGGGCACTGAAGCTTTCTTT. This translates into CASSQPNYRGTEAFF.

The chain carries TRBV30 and TRBJ2-5, with 8 bases fitting TRBD1. After removal of 1 base from V and 5 bases from J, the junction contained 9 bases not matched to a gene. Per germline, CDR1 GTSNPN and CDR2 SVGIG (reference sequence). This CDR3 spans 15 amino acids. As DNA, the CDR3 is TGTGCCTGGAGTGGAGGGACAGGAGGAAGGGAGACCCAGTACTTC. It translates to CAWSGGTGGRETQYF. Using reference TRBV30 and TRBJ2-5 for the parts outside the CDR3, the full variable domain is SQTIHQWPATLVQPVGSPLSLECTVEGTSNPNLYWYRQAAGRGLQLLFYSVGIGQISSEVPQNLSASRPQDRQFILSSKKLLLSDSGFYLCAWSGGTGGRETQYFGPGTRLLVL.

V is TRBV19 and J is TRBJ2-5; tentative D call: TRBD2 (6 bases). CDR1 is LNHDA and CDR2 is SQIVND in the germline V gene (reference sequence). V was clipped by 3 bases and J by 4 bases, with 15 bases between them. This CDR3 contains 15 residues. DNA of the CDR3: TGTGCCAGTAGTATCCCGCGGGGAAGGGGAGAGACCCAGTACTTC. It is translated as CASSIPRGRGETQYF.

This clone was seen a single time. The rearrangement links TRBV11-3 to TRBJ1-1, with D possibly being TRBD1 (6 bases). In germline, CDR1 is SGHNT, CDR2 YENEEA. The CDR3 length is 12 residues. Trimming removed 3 bases from V and 8 bases from J, with 10 bases in between. The CDR3 DNA is TGTGCCAGCAGCTTCAGGGGTTCAGAAGCTTTCTTT. Protein: CASSFRGSEAFF.

This sequence joins TRBV6-5 and TRBJ1-2; D ambiguous. The CDR3 runs to 15 residues. With 0 bases removed from V and 6 bases from J, the gap between germline ends came to 14 bases. Germline CDR1 and CDR2: MNHEY and SVGAGI. CDR3 nucleotides: TGTGCCAGCAGTTACTCGTTCAGCGCCGGGGATGGCTACACCTTC. Residues: CASSYSFSAGDGYTF.

In DNA, the CDR3 is TGTGCCAGCAGCTCGATGAAAACCCGGGATCTACATGGCTACACCTTC. It is translated as CASSSMKTRDLHGYTF. The V and J genes are TRBV7-3 and TRBJ1-2; no clear D gene. This CDR3 has 16 amino acids. Per the germline V gene, CDR1 is SGHTA and CDR2 is FQGTGA. V was trimmed by 4 bases and J by 6 bases, leaving 21 bases between them.

This clone has only one observation. The chain couples TRBV9 to TRBJ1-2, with D tentatively TRBD1 (6 bases). Germline lookup yields CDR1 SGDLS and CDR2 YYNGEE. The CDR3 consists of 14 residues. Trimming took 4 bases from V and 4 from J, leaving 14 bases between them. The DNA for the CDR3 is TGTGCCAGCAGCTCCGGACAGCCGTTCTATGGCTACACCTTC. Translation: CASSSGQPFYGYTF.

The CDR3 loop is CASSLQGFNTEAFF. In DNA form, the CDR3 reads TGCGCCAGCAGCCTACAGGGTTTCAACACTGAAGCTTTCTTT. The chain joins TRBV4-1 to TRBJ1-1; TRBD1 might be the D (6 bases). Trimming took 4 bases from V and 2 from J, leaving 11 bases between them. CDR1 and CDR2 (germline): MGHRA, YSYEKL. The CDR3 has 14 residues.

The chain recombines TRBV7-2 with TRBJ1-6, with D possibly being TRBD1 (5 bases). The CDR3 is made up of 12 amino acids. Germline CDR1 reads SGHTA; CDR2 reads FQGNSA. Trimming pared 1 base from V and 14 bases from J, leaving 9 bases between. The CDR3, as DNA: TGTGCCAGCAGCTTAGACAGGTTCACCCTCCACTTT. It specifies CASSLDRFTLHF.

V usage is TRBV10-3 and J usage is TRBJ2-7, with 8 bases matching TRBD2. Looked up from germline, CDR1 is ENHRY and CDR2 is SYGVKD. This CDR3 comprises 15 residues. The V gene end was trimmed by 3 bases and the J gene end by 2 bases; junction bases not matched to a gene: 6. This CDR3 reads CAISDAGGAAYEQYF. Here the CDR3 DNA reads TGTGCCATCAGTGACGCGGGGGGCGCGGCCTACGAGCAGTACTTC.

This clone appeared once. V is TRBV6-5 and J is TRBJ1-1, with D tentatively TRBD1 (5 bases). V lost 0 bases and J lost 3, with 11 bases in between. The CDR3 totals 15 residues. CDR1 and CDR2 (germline): MNHEY, SVGAGI. CDR3 bases: TGTGCCAGCAGTTACTCCCTCTACAGGTACACTGAAGCTTTCTTT. Translating it yields CASSYSLYRYTEAFF.

The genes are TRBV5-1 and TRBJ1-3; TRBD1 might be the D (6 bases). This CDR3 has 18 residues. Trimming left V 2 bases short and J 4 bases short, with 22 bases between. The V gene's germline CDR1 is SGHRS and CDR2 YFSETQ. CDR3 DNA: TGCGCCAGCAGCTTAATTCCACTCGGGGCAGGGGTCGGAAACACCATATATTTT. This codes for CASSLIPLGAGVGNTIYF.

The rearrangement uses TRBV6-5 and TRBJ2-7; 7 bases match TRBD1. Germline CDR1 reads MNHEY; CDR2 reads SVGAGI. The length of the CDR3 is 15 residues. V trimming: 2 bases; J trimming: 3 bases; junction bases outside the gene matches: 7. CDR3 sequence reads: CASSYQTGPNYEQYF. The CDR3 nucleotides read TGTGCCAGCAGTTACCAGACAGGGCCCAACTACGAGCAGTACTTC.

This clone appeared a single time. The chain carries TRBV5-4 and TRBJ1-2; tentatively, D is TRBD1 (6 bases). Trimming took 3 bases from V and 8 from J, leaving 20 bases between them. This CDR3 has 15 amino acids. Germline-derived CDR1 and CDR2 are SGHNT and YYREEE (reference sequence). The CDR3 region has the DNA TGTGCCAGCAGCTCTCAGGGGCGCGACGGTGAAGGCTACACCTTC. As protein: CASSSQGRDGEGYTF.

The CDR3 DNA follows: TGCGCCAGCAGCCCTACCTCAGGGGATCAGCCCCAGCATTTT. Protein sequence: CASSPTSGDQPQHF. The V and J genes are TRBV5-1 and TRBJ1-5; a possible D gene is TRBD1 (6 bases). In germline, CDR1 is SGHRS, CDR2 YFSETQ. Trimming pared 4 bases from V and 5 bases from J, leaving 13 bases between. The CDR3 is 14 amino acids.

The rearrangement uses TRBV6-5 and TRBJ2-7; D is uncertain. From germline, CDR1 is MNHEY and CDR2 SVGAGI. This CDR3 comprises 13 residues. The ends were cut back, 4 bases at V and 0 bases at J, with 7 bases in the middle. CDR3 nucleotide sequence: TGTGCCAGCAGTTTGGCAGTCTCCTACGAGCAGTACTTC. This encodes CASSLAVSYEQYF.

This sequence joins TRBV4-1 and TRBJ2-7; TRBD1 might be the D (6 bases). Germline CDR1 MGHRA, CDR2 YSYEKL. The V and J ends lost 2 bases and 3 bases respectively, with 26 bases between them. The CDR3 extends over 19 amino acids. The CDR3 reads CASSQLPGSNKGGFYEQYF. The CDR3 DNA is TGCGCCAGCAGCCAACTACCGGGCTCCAATAAAGGGGGTTTCTACGAGCAGTACTTC.

The CDR3 region is CASSLGLAGADTQYF. In DNA, the CDR3 is TGTGCCAGCAGCTTGGGACTAGCGGGGGCAGATACGCAGTATTTT. The chain uses TRBV7-2 and TRBJ2-3, with TRBD2 matching over 14 bases. Germline lookup yields CDR1 SGHTA and CDR2 FQGNSA. CDR3 length equals 15 residues. V shed 3 bases and J 4 bases; nucleotides not matched to a gene: 0.

This chain connects TRBV7-8 to TRBJ1-2, with D hard to call. CDR3 length equals 13 residues. V was shortened by 3 bases and J by 6 bases, with 11 bases between the two germline ends. Germline assignment: CDR1 SGHVS and CDR2 FQNEAQ. The chain's CDR3 is CASSFRESHGYTF. The DNA for the CDR3 is TGTGCCAGCAGCTTTCGGGAGTCCCATGGCTACACCTTC.

The chain is built from TRBV30 and TRBJ1-2; 8 bases match TRBD1. The germline CDR1 and CDR2 sequences are GTSNPN and SVGIG (reference sequence). V was pared by 0 bases and J by 8 bases, with 5 bases of the junction left unmatched. This CDR3 has 13 residues. The CDR3 DNA follows: TGTGCCTGGAGTGTAGACAGGGGAGGCGGCTACACCTTC. Its protein is CAWSVDRGGGYTF.

This chain links TRBV7-3 with TRBJ1-1; weak D call: TRBD1 (6 bases). Trimming cost V 4 bases and J 3 bases, with 15 bases left between them. The CDR3 is 15 amino acids. Germline loops: CDR1 SGHTA, CDR2 FQGTGA. The CDR3 protein is CASSSQQGPYTEAFF. Here the CDR3 DNA reads TGTGCCAGCAGCTCCCAACAGGGCCCCTACACTGAAGCTTTCTTT.